What follows describes a single T cell receptor beta chain. Its target is not known. A template switching step added UMIs, each with a 6-nucleotide sample barcode. TCRdb reprocessed the 5' RACE reads and keeps a single row for each CDR3 protein, giving no DNA. The sample's table shows about 300,000 distinct CDR3 sequences. Whole-blood total RNA was extracted without T cell sorting. These data are taken from a study of monozygotic twins with inflammatory bowel disease. The CDR3 loop spans 16 amino acids. CDR1 and CDR2 (germline): LGHNA, YNFKEQ. Study outcomes and limitations: It was observed that concordant and discordant twins did not differ in repertoire similarity, possibly given limited power. Telling apart the different T cell subtypes was not possible.

V gene TRBV4-2 combines with J gene TRBJ2-1; the TRBD1 assignment by TCRdb is unverifiable without DNA. This TCR was sampled from a human donor with ulcerative colitis or Crohn's disease, or a healthy co-twin of an affected twin (not recorded which). Sequencing was done on a sample of blood. The CDR3 sequence is CASSPIGANRVDEQFF.